The rows below give T cell receptor beta chains drawn from one sample of a study of shared clonotypes between healthy human individuals. Clones were sequenced by immunoSEQ multiplex PCR, and TCRdb holds only the in-frame ones, with some missing. The sample includes millions of clones, approximately 94% of them seen just once. The sample consisted of naive CD8+ T cells sorted from blood. These receptors originate from a young man in good health. The CDR3 runs from the conserved cysteine through the conserved F or W. A D gene is named only where the DNA matches it firmly. Rows may omit the clone size; those that give it use once, few, many or a size class.

CASSHPGGELFF	TGTGCCAGCAGCCACCCAGGCGGGGAGCTGTTTTTT	TRBV7-9	TRBJ2-2	NA	NA
CASSPRTGREQYF	TGTGCCAGCAGCCCTAGGACAGGGCGCGAGCAGTACTTC	TRBV5-4	TRBJ2-7	TRBD1	once
CASSRLSGSTDTQYF	TGTGCCAGCAGCAGACTTAGCGGGAGCACAGATACGCAGTATTTT	TRBV7-6	TRBJ2-3	TRBD2	NA
CASSSGTHGEQYF	TGTGCCAGCTCTTCCGGGACCCATGGTGAGCAGTACTTC	TRBV13	TRBJ2-7	NA	once
CASSTNPDTFAGYEQYF	TGTGCCAGCAGTACCAATCCGGATACCTTCGCGGGGTACGAGCAGTACTTC	TRBV2	TRBJ2-7	NA	NA
CASSLTGDRGYNEQFF	TGTGCCAGCAGCCTGACGGGGGACAGGGGATACAATGAGCAGTTCTTC	TRBV7-9	TRBJ2-1	TRBD1	once
CASSFTSFEQYF	TGTGCCAGCAGTTTCACTAGTTTCGAGCAGTACTTC	TRBV7-2	TRBJ2-7	NA	NA
CASSRETGNNSPLHF	TGTGCCAGCAGCAGAGAGACAGGGAATAATTCACCCCTCCACTTT	TRBV7-2	TRBJ1-6	TRBD1	NA
CASSADRAHETQYF	TGTGCCAGCAGCGCGGACAGGGCTCACGAGACCCAGTACTTC	TRBV13	TRBJ2-5	TRBD1	NA
CAWSVGLLAYEQYF	TGTGCCTGGAGTGTTGGGCTATTGGCCTACGAGCAGTACTTC	TRBV30	TRBJ2-7	NA	few
CASSEGTRNEQFF	TGTGCCAGCAGTGAGGGGACTAGAAATGAGCAGTTCTTC	TRBV2	TRBJ2-1	TRBD2	NA
CASSLGTGGGYTF	TGTGCCAGCAGCCTCGGGACAGGAGGAGGCTACACCTTC	TRBV9	TRBJ1-2	TRBD1	NA
CATREGDTQYF	TGTGCCACCCGAGAGGGGGATACGCAGTATTTT	TRBV6-1	TRBJ2-3	NA	once
CASRMSGGYTF	TGTGCCAGCCGAATGTCGGGGGGCTACACCTTC	TRBV28	TRBJ1-2	NA	NA
CASSSRTGTYEQYF	TGTGCCAGCAGCTCCCGGACAGGGACCTACGAGCAGTACTTC	TRBV11-2	TRBJ2-7	TRBD1	NA
CASSSGPFLETQYF	TGTGCCAGCAGCAGCGGACCCTTTTTAGAGACCCAGTACTTC	TRBV13	TRBJ2-5	NA	NA
CASSWGLSVHEQFF	TGTGCCAGCAGCTGGGGATTAAGTGTCCATGAGCAGTTCTTC	TRBV9	TRBJ2-1	NA	NA
CASSLLGHEQYF	TGTGCCAGCAGCTTATTAGGGCACGAGCAGTACTTC	TRBV7-6	TRBJ2-7	NA	NA
CASSFWVVEQFF	TGTGCCAGCAGTTTTTGGGTCGTTGAGCAGTTCTTC	TRBV28	TRBJ2-1	NA	NA
CASSQAPGETQYF	TGCGCCAGCAGCCAAGCCCCGGGCGAGACCCAGTACTTC	TRBV4-1	TRBJ2-5	NA	once
CASSNGGGTQYF	TGTGCCAGTAGTAACGGTGGGGGGACCCAGTACTTC	TRBV19	TRBJ2-5	NA	once
CASRASGDNEQFF	TGTGCCAGCAGGGCTAGCGGGGACAATGAGCAGTTCTTC	TRBV5-6	TRBJ2-1	TRBD2	NA
CASSQVGGSSYEQYF	TGCGCCAGCAGCCAAGTGGGAGGGAGCTCCTACGAGCAGTACTTC	TRBV4-1	TRBJ2-7	TRBD2	NA
CASSDSPGYNSPLHF	TGTGCCAGTAGTGACTCTCCGGGGTATAATTCACCCCTCCACTTT	TRBV19	TRBJ1-6	NA	NA
CASSLGSSGPQHF	TGTGCCAGCAGCCTCGGGTCCTCGGGGCCCCAGCATTTT	TRBV6-6	TRBJ1-5	NA	NA
CASSDPQFPYNEQFF	TGTGCCAGCAGCGACCCCCAGTTCCCCTACAATGAGCAGTTCTTC	TRBV7-9	TRBJ2-1	NA	NA
CASSQVPMASGDNEQFF	TGTGCCAGCAGCCAAGTTCCTATGGCTAGCGGAGACAATGAGCAGTTCTTC	TRBV4-2	TRBJ2-1	TRBD2	NA
CASSQDTGGGVGDIQYF	TGCGCCAGCAGCCAAGATACCGGGGGAGGTGTAGGGGACATTCAGTACTTC	TRBV4-3	TRBJ2-4	NA	NA
CASSVTGQAYEQYF	TGTGCCAGCAGTGTCACGGGACAGGCCTACGAGCAGTACTTC	TRBV6-5	TRBJ2-7	TRBD1	NA
CAWGVGGGSNEKLFF	TGTGCCTGGGGCGTTGGCGGGGGGAGTAATGAAAAACTGTTTTTT	TRBV30	TRBJ1-4	NA	NA
CASSLAPTYEQYF	TGTGCCAGCAGCTTGGCCCCGACCTACGAGCAGTACTTC	TRBV5-5	TRBJ2-7	NA	NA
CASSLPQYGINSPLHF	TGTGCCAGCAGCCTCCCACAGTATGGGATTAATTCACCCCTCCACTTT	TRBV11-2	TRBJ1-6	NA	NA